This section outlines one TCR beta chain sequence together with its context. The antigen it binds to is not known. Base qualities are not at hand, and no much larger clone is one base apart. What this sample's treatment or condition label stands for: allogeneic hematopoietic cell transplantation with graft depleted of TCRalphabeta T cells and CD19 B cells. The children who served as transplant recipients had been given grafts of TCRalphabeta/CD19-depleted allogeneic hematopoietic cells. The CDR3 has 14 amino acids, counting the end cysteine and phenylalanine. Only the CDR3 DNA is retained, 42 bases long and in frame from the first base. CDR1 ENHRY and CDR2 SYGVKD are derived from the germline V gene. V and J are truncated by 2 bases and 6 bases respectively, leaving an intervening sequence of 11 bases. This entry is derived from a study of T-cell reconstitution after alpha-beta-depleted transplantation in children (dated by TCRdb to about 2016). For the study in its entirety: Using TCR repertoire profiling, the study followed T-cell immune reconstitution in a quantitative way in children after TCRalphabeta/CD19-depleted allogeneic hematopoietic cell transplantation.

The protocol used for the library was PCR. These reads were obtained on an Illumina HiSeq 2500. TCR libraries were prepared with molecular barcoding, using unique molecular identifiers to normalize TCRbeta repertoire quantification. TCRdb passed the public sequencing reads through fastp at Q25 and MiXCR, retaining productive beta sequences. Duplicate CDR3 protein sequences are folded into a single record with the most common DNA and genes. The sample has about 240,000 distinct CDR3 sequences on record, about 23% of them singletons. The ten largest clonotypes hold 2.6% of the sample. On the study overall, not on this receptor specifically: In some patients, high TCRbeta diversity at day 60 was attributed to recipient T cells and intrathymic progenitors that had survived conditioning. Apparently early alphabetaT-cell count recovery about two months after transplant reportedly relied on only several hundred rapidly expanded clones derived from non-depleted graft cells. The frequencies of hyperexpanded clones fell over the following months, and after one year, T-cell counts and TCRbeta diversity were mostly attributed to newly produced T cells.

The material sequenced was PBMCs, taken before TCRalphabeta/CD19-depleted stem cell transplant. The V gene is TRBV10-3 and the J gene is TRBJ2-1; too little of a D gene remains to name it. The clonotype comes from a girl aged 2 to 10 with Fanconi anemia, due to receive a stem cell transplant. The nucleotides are TGTGCCATCAGTGAGACTAAAATGTCCAATGAGCAGTTCTTC. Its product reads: CAISETKMSNEQFF.